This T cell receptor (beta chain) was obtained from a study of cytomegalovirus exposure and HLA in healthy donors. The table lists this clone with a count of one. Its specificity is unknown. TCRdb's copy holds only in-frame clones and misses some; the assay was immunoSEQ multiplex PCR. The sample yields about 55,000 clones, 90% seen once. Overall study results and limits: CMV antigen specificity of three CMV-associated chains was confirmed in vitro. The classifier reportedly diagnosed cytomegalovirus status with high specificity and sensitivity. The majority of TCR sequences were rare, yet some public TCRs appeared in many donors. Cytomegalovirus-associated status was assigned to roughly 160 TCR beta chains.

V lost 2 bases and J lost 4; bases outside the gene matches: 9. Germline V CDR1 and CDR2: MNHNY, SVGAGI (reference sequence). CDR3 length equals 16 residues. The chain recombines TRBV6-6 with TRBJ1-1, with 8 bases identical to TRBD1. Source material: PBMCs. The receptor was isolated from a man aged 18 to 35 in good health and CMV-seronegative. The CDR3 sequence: CASSYVRGQLGTEAFF. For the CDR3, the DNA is TGTGCCAGCAGTTACGTCAGGGGGCAGTTGGGCACTGAAGCTTTCTTT.